This T cell receptor (beta chain) was profiled in a study of shared clonotypes between healthy human individuals. Study-level points and caveats: Sequencing of the sorted subsets was shown by rarefaction to be incomplete despite large depth. Sampling covered nothing but blood. Tissue TCR repertoires likely differ from those found in blood.

With respect to this clone: Its antigen remains unknown.

CDR3 length: 15 amino acids. With V trimmed by 4 bases and J by 3 bases, 7 bases remained unmatched. Germline V CDR1 and CDR2: ENHRY, SYGVKD. The repertoire was sequenced with immunoSEQ multiplex PCR; TCRdb's copy has only in-frame clones and lacks some. This repertoire shows 560,000 or so clones, 90% to 97% found once; its top ten account for around 0.1%. Naive CD8 isolation took CD45RO-negative cells positively selected for CCR7 and excluded terminally differentiated effector memory CD45RA+ cells. Sequenced sample: naive CD8+ T cells sorted from blood. The sequence derives from a woman in her 30s in good health. The chain combines TRBV10-3 with TRBJ2-3, with 7 bases identical to TRBD2. CDR3 in amino acids: CAISVGGLGTDTQYF. The CDR3 DNA reads TGTGCCATCAGTGTAGGTGGACTAGGGACAGATACGCAGTATTTT.